This T cell receptor (beta chain) was sequenced for a study of blood T cell repertoires in COVID-19. Overall study context: Donors in the United States, Italy and Spain gave samples during acute or convalescent COVID-19. PBMCs, B-cell-depleted T cells, or T cells were the source of the cDNA or gDNA that made up the material.

Under the authors' procedure: From reference gene primer amplification, estimates of nucleated cell counts were derived. Only in-frame clones appear in the TCRdb table, and some are missing; sequencing was by immunoSEQ multiplex PCR. D and trimming were read from the DNA, whereas the V and J calls and clone size are those reported in that table. The sample holds around 95,000 clones, more than 85% seen once. The material sequenced was peripheral blood. The sequence derives from a man aged 50 or older with active COVID-19.

CDR3 amino acids: CATSDLPLAGVNEQFF. The DNA of the CDR3 is TGTGCCACCAGTGATTTGCCGCTAGCGGGAGTCAATGAGCAGTTCTTC. The chain carries TRBV24-1 and TRBJ2-1; 10 bases match TRBD2. V trimming: 0 bases; J trimming: 6 bases; junction bases outside the gene matches: 4. The length of the CDR3 is 16 residues. Germline assignment: CDR1 KGHDR and CDR2 SFDVKD.